This record concerns one TCR beta chain sequence. These data are taken from a study of blood T cell repertoires in COVID-19. Study-level information: Italy, Spain and the United States were the sources of the convalescent and acute COVID-19 samples. Nucleic acid was either cDNA or gDNA, and it came from T cells, B-cell-depleted T cells, or PBMCs.

CDR3 size: 13 residues. Germline-derived CDR1 and CDR2 are ENHRY and SYGVKD. Trimming took 3 bases from V and 4 from J, leaving 9 bases between them. TCRdb's table, derived via immunoSEQ multiplex PCR, lists solely in-frame clones and lacks some. The sample contains 390,000 or so clones, 89% of which appear only once. Patients in Seattle were enrolled during active infection, then followed longitudinally. V is TRBV10-3 and J is TRBJ1-1, with D hard to call. The TCR originated in a woman younger than 45 with COVID-19, enrolled during active disease. The sequenced sample consisted of peripheral blood. This chain's CDR3 is CAISEPHGTEAFF. DNA for the CDR3: TGTGCCATCAGTGAACCTCACGGCACTGAAGCTTTCTTT.